These 5 T cell receptor beta chains share one sample of origin, sequenced in a study of blood T cell repertoires in COVID-19. Data came from immunoSEQ multiplex PCR; TCRdb stores just in-frame clones and leaves some out. Of around 110,000 clones in the sample, approximately 83% were seen once. The sequenced sample consisted of peripheral blood. These receptors all stem from a woman between 65 and 79 years old with acute or convalescent COVID-19.

The J gene is TRBJ1-1, the V gene TRBV12-3 or TRBV12-4; 7 positions agree with TRBD1. This CDR3 region has 13 residues. After removal of 6 bases from V and 10 bases from J, the junction contained 11 bases not matched to a gene. CDR3 nucleotides: TGTGCCAGCAGACAAACGACAGGGATGGGAGCTTTCTTT. Amino acid sequence: CASRQTTGMGAFF.

The chain uses TRBV7-9 and TRBJ1-1; tentatively, D is TRBD1 (6 bases). The CDR3 has 15 amino acids. Between the trimmed V and J ends, which lost 1 base and 6 bases, there was a span of 15 bases. Per the germline V gene, CDR1 is SEHNR and CDR2 is FQNEAQ (reference sequence). The CDR3 DNA follows: TGTGCCAGCAGCTTAGTGGGGGGGCGTTATGCTGAAGCTTTCTTT. Translation: CASSLVGGRYAEAFF. Complete variable domain (other parts from reference TRBV7-9 and TRBJ1-1): DTGVSQNPRHKITKRGQNVTFRCDPISEHNRLYWYRQTLGQGPEFLTYFQNEAQLEKSRLLSDRFSAERPKGSFSTLEIQRTEQGDSAMYLCASSLVGGRYAEAFFGQGTRLTVV.

The chain's CDR3 is CASSPERTGEAFF. For the CDR3, the DNA is TGTGCCAGCTCACCGGAAAGGACAGGTGAAGCTTTCTTT. The genes are TRBV18 and TRBJ1-1; 7 nucleotides match TRBD1. CDR1 and CDR2 (germline): KGHSH, LQKENI. The V segment lost 3 bases and the J segment 7 bases; nucleotides outside the gene matches: 5. The CDR3 covers 13 residues. The entire variable domain, with the rest obtained from reference TRBV18 and TRBJ1-1, is as follows: NAGVMQNPRHLVRRRGQEARLRCSPMKGHSHVYWYRQLPEEGLKFMVYLQKENIIDESGMPKERFSAEFPKEGPSILRIQQVVRGDSAAYFCASSPERTGEAFFGQGTRLTVV.

The chain employs TRBV12-3 or TRBV12-4 and TRBJ2-7, with TRBD1 matching 8 bases. This CDR3 region has 13 residues. Trimming cost V 5 bases and J 6 bases; bases outside gene matches: 6. The CDR3 coding sequence is TGTGCCAGCAGTCGGACAGGGTTGCTCGAGCAGTACGTC. Protein: CASSRTGLLEQYV.

V is TRBV6-5 and J is TRBJ1-1; weak D call: TRBD1 (6 bases). Trimming left V 6 bases short and J 1 base short, with 9 bases between. The CDR3 loop spans 13 amino acids. Germline assignment: CDR1 MNHEY and CDR2 SVGAGI. The CDR3, as DNA: TGTGCCAGCAGACCGACAGGGAACACTGAAGCTTTCTTT. The encoded protein is CASRPTGNTEAFF.